The rows below give T cell receptor beta chains drawn from one sample of a study of shared clonotypes between healthy human individuals. Measured with immunoSEQ multiplex PCR; TCRdb has only the in-frame clones, and not every one. The sample comprises 450,000 to 500,000 clones, 81% of which are singletons, and roughly an eighth rests with the top ten. The sequenced sample was PBMCs. These receptor sequences come from a woman aged 40 to 50 in good health. Some clones in this sample may be carry-over from other donors' samples. Both conserved end residues are part of each CDR3. A D gene is named only where the DNA matches it firmly. Clone size is not always given. Where it is, it says once, few, many or a class for expanded clones.

v_gene	d_gene	j_gene	abundance	CDR3nt	CDR3aa
TRBV9	TRBD1	TRBJ2-7	.	TGTGCCAGCAGCGCGGGACAGGAGTCCGAGCAGTACTTC	CASSAGQESEQYF
TRBV18	.	TRBJ2-1	.	TGTGCCAGCTCACCTGGACGGGGAGGTAACAATGAGCAGTTCTTC	CASSPGRGGNNEQFF
TRBV25-1	TRBD1	TRBJ2-5	.	TGTGCCAGCAGTGATCCGGGGACAGGGCGGGGAGAGACCCAGTACTTC	CASSDPGTGRGETQYF
TRBV6-5	TRBD2	TRBJ2-7	.	TGTGCCAGCAGTCCCCCGGGACTAGCGGGAGGGAAGCAGTACTTC	CASSPPGLAGGKQYF
TRBV5-6	TRBD1	TRBJ2-7	.	TGTGCCAGCAGCTTCTTCGGGACAGGGGCTGAGTCCTACGAGCAGTACTTC	CASSFFGTGAESYEQYF
TRBV10-2	.	TRBJ2-7	.	TGCGCCAGCGGGCGCCGCTACGAGCAGTACTTC	CASGRRYEQYF
TRBV7-8	TRBD2	TRBJ2-7	.	TGTGCCAGCAGCCGAGAGCGGGGGTTAACATACGAGCAGTACTTC	CASSRERGLTYEQYF
TRBV5-1	TRBD1	TRBJ2-7	.	TGCGCCAGCAGCTTGGGATCAGGGGGCATCTACGAGCAGTACTTC	CASSLGSGGIYEQYF
TRBV5-1	.	TRBJ2-2	once	TGCGCCAGCAGCGAATACAGGGACCCCGGGGAGCTGTTTTTT	CASSEYRDPGELFF
TRBV19	TRBD2	TRBJ2-7	.	TGTGCCAGTAGACACGCGGGAGGGGATCGCGACGAGCAGTACTTC	CASRHAGGDRDEQYF
TRBV5-1	TRBD1	TRBJ2-5	.	TGCGCCAGCAGCTCTACAGGGGGCGGAGAGACCCAGTACTTC	CASSSTGGGETQYF
TRBV5-4	.	TRBJ2-5	many	TGTGCCAGCAGCTACGACAGGATCCAAGAGACCCAGTACTTC	CASSYDRIQETQYF
TRBV11-3	.	TRBJ2-3	.	TGTGCCAGCAGCTTACAGGGGGGCGATATAGATACGCAGTATTTT	CASSLQGGDIDTQYF
TRBV28	TRBD2	TRBJ2-5	few	TGTGCCAGCAGTTCCTCCTCGGGCGGGGGAGAGACCCAGTACTTC	CASSSSSGGGETQYF
TRBV29-1	TRBD1	TRBJ2-3	.	TGCAGCGTTGTGTCGGGACAGGGCTCGTGGGGAGATACGCAGTATTTT	CSVVSGQGSWGDTQYF
TRBV7-8	.	TRBJ1-2	.	TGTGCCAGCACCCCAGGGGACTATGGCTACACCTTC	CASTPGDYGYTF
TRBV28	.	TRBJ2-7	.	TGTGCCAGCAGTTTGGTACGACTTCTCTCCTACGAGCAGTACTTC	CASSLVRLLSYEQYF
TRBV5-6	TRBD1	TRBJ2-7	.	TGTGCCAGCAGCACGGGACAGTACGAGCAGTACTTC	CASSTGQYEQYF
TRBV5-4	TRBD2	TRBJ2-2	.	TGTGCCAGCAGCCCGGGACTAGCGGGACACACCGGGGAGCTGTTTTTT	CASSPGLAGHTGELFF
TRBV6-6	.	TRBJ2-7	.	TGTGCCAGCACAAGCGTCTCCTACGAGCAGTACTTC	CASTSVSYEQYF
TRBV29-1	TRBD1	TRBJ1-2	.	TGCAGCGCCCTTCAGGGGGACTATGGCTACACCTTC	CSALQGDYGYTF
TRBV28	.	TRBJ2-1	.	TGTGCCAGCAGAACATACAATGAGCAGTTCTTC	CASRTYNEQFF
TRBV5-6	TRBD2	TRBJ2-1	.	TGTGCCAGCAGCTTGGGGGGACTAGGTGACAATGAGCAGTTCTTC	CASSLGGLGDNEQFF